These 29 T cell receptor beta chains share one sample of origin, sequenced in a study of patients and donors after allogeneic stem cell transplantation. Each CDR3 protein gets one entry after TCRdb re-called the RT-PCR reads with MiXCR. The data contain over 400,000 distinct CDR3 sequences, 16% of them seen just once; the ten biggest clones take up less than 8%. Sequenced: blood, either unsorted or a sorted T cell fraction (not recorded which). The receptors here all came from a human donor who was either an allogeneic HSCT recipient or a stem cell or donor lymphocyte infusion donor (not recorded which). It is not recorded whose cells these are; they may come from a transplant donor.

J is TRBJ1-6 and V is TRBV3-1; the D gene is possibly TRBD1 (5 bases). This CDR3 is built from 15 residues. Germline CDR1 reads LGHDT; CDR2 reads YNNKEL (reference sequence). The V and J ends lost 1 base and 9 bases respectively, with 13 bases between them. CDR3 DNA sequence: TGTGCCAGCAGCCAAGTGGGGCAGGGAGGTTCACCCCTCCACTTT. It translates to CASSQVGQGGSPLHF.

This clonotype was counted at least ten times. Mismatch with germline at one junction end may stem from a read error. The chain recombines TRBV5-1 with TRBJ2-1, with D uncertain. Germline CDR1 is SGHRS and CDR2 is YFSETQ. This CDR3 is built from 12 residues. The CDR3 region is CASSLGNNEQFF. The CDR3 DNA reads TGTGCCAGCAGCCTAGGAAACAATGAGCAGTTCTTC.

CDR3: CASSYSGANTGELFF. CDR3 sequence (DNA): TGTGCCAGCAGTTACTCCGGCGCGAACACCGGGGAGCTGTTTTTT. This chain uses TRBV6-5 with TRBJ2-2; D is ambiguous. V was clipped by 0 bases and J by 0 bases, with 5 bases between them. CDR3 length: 15 residues. Germline assignment: CDR1 MNHEY and CDR2 SVGAGI.

The chain joins TRBV28 to TRBJ1-3; 7 positions match TRBD1. The CDR3 has 15 amino acids. In germline, CDR1 is MDHEN, CDR2 SYDVKM. J was trimmed by 4 bases and V by 6 bases; bases with no gene match: 9. CDR3 amino acids: CASSQDRLLGNTIYF. In DNA, the CDR3 is TGTGCCAGCAGCCAGGACAGGCTTTTGGGAAACACCATATATTTT.

The chain combines TRBV19 with TRBJ2-7, with a weak D call TRBD2 (6 bases). The CDR3 spans 14 residues. The V gene's germline CDR1 is LNHDA and CDR2 SQIVND (reference sequence). The V and J ends lost 0 bases and 2 bases respectively, with 8 bases between them. CDR3 DNA: TGTGCCAGTAGTATAGAAGGGAGGACCTACGAGCAGTACTTC. Translation: CASSIEGRTYEQYF.

This clonotype showed up just a few times. The rearrangement links TRBV29-1 to TRBJ1-1, with 8 positions matching TRBD1. CDR3 length: 12 amino acids. Unmatched junction bases numbered 3, after V lost 4 bases and J lost 5 bases. Per germline, CDR1 SQVTM and CDR2 ANQGSEA. DNA for the CDR3: TGCAGCGTTGGGACAGGGCGAACTGAAGCTTTCTTT. The encoded protein is CSVGTGRTEAFF.

The gene calls are TRBV7-9 and TRBJ2-5; no definite D call. The length of the CDR3 is 12 residues. Germline lookup yields CDR1 SEHNR and CDR2 FQNEAQ (reference sequence). V was trimmed by 3 bases and J by 6 bases, leaving 8 bases between them. The CDR3 protein is CASSFLEKTQYF. For the CDR3, the DNA is TGTGCCAGCAGCTTCCTCGAAAAGACCCAGTACTTC.

In its sample, this clonotype was seen a few times. The V call is TRBV20-1, the J call TRBJ2-5; 8 bases fit TRBD1. CDR3 length equals 13 residues. Unmatched junction bases numbered 8, after V lost 6 bases and J lost 5 bases. Germline V lookup: CDR1 DFQATT, CDR2 SNEGSKA (reference sequence). DNA for the CDR3: TGCAGTGCAATAGGACAGGGCAAGGAGACCCAGTACTTC. Amino acids: CSAIGQGKETQYF.

There are many counts of this clonotype. V is TRBV5-5 and J is TRBJ1-3; D is uncertain. Germline V gives CDR1 SGHKS, CDR2 YYEKEE (reference sequence). CDR3 size: 13 residues. Trimming took off 4 bases at V and 3 bases at J, with 8 bases between the two ends. This CDR3 is CASSKPGGNTIYF. The CDR3 coding sequence is TGTGCCAGCAGCAAACCAGGTGGAAACACCATATATTTT.

The CDR3 spells CASSIEGNGNSPLHF. The CDR3 DNA is TGTGCCAGTAGTATTGAAGGAAACGGTAATTCACCCCTCCACTTT. V is TRBV19 and J is TRBJ1-6; D is uncertain. The CDR3 sequence is 15 residues long. Trimming shortened V by 3 bases and J by 6 bases, and 12 bases separated the two germline ends. In germline, CDR1 is LNHDA, CDR2 SQIVND (reference sequence).

There are a few counts of this clonotype. This sequence joins TRBV5-1 and TRBJ2-1; 8 nucleotides match TRBD1. The CDR3 is 15 residues long. The V and J ends lost 3 bases and 2 bases, in that order; junction bases with no gene match: 4. Germline CDR1 and CDR2: SGHRS and YFSETQ. CDR3 region: CASSSGTGAYNEQFF. CDR3 sequence (DNA): TGCGCCAGCAGCTCCGGGACAGGAGCCTACAATGAGCAGTTCTTC.

This clonotype has just a few counts. The chain joins TRBV7-2 to TRBJ1-1; D is unresolved. V was shortened by 5 bases and J by 5 bases, with 15 bases between the two germline ends. Looked up from germline, CDR1 is SGHTA and CDR2 is FQGNSA. The CDR3 sequence is 14 residues long. The CDR3 here is CASSTPRVVTEAFF. The CDR3 nucleotides are TGTGCCAGCAGCACCCCGAGGGTGGTAACTGAAGCTTTCTTT.

This clonotype was seen only a few times. CDR3 DNA sequence: TGCAGTGCTAGCGGCAAGAAATACACTGAAGCTTTCTTT. This gives the protein CSASGKKYTEAFF. This chain uses TRBV20-1 with TRBJ1-1, with no clear D. This CDR3 is built from 13 residues. V was trimmed by 3 bases and J by 3 bases, leaving 11 bases between them. In germline, CDR1 is DFQATT, CDR2 SNEGSKA (reference sequence).

The V gene is TRBV27, the J gene TRBJ2-2; D tentatively fits TRBD1 or TRBD2 (6 bases each). With 3 bases removed from V and 5 bases from J, the gap between germline ends came to 10 bases. Germline assignment: CDR1 MNHEY and CDR2 SMNVEV (reference sequence). The CDR3 runs 14 residues. The DNA for the CDR3 is TGTGCCAGCAGTTTGTGGGGGGCGACCGGGGAGCTGTTTTTT. Translated: CASSLWGATGELFF.

This clonotype was detected many times. This chain links TRBV25-1 with TRBJ2-7, with D perhaps matching TRBD1 (5 bases). Germline assignment: CDR1 MGHDK and CDR2 SYGVNS. V lost 2 bases to trimming and J lost 1 base, with 9 bases between them. The CDR3 runs to 14 residues. Written as DNA, the CDR3 is TGTGCCAGCAGTGAACAACAGGTATCCTACGAGCAGTACTTC. Protein product: CASSEQQVSYEQYF.

J is TRBJ1-6 and V is TRBV14, with TRBD1 as a possible D gene (6 bases). This CDR3 spans 14 amino acids. With 2 bases removed from V and 9 bases from J, the gap between germline ends came to 11 bases. Looked up from germline, CDR1 is SGHDN and CDR2 is FVKESK. The CDR3 nucleotides read TGTGCCAGCAGCCAACAATACAGGGTTTCACCCCTCCACTTT. The encoded protein is CASSQQYRVSPLHF.

The table lists this clonotype with a few counts. Here the CDR3 DNA reads TGTGCCAGCAGTTCACTCCCTGGCCATGGCTACACCTTC. Amino acids: CASSSLPGHGYTF. The chain couples TRBV12-3 or TRBV12-4 to TRBJ1-2; no firm D call. The CDR3 runs 13 residues. Trimming pared 4 bases from V and 6 bases from J, leaving 12 bases between.

This clonotype was seen a few times. The chain employs TRBV20-1 and TRBJ1-1; possible D gene TRBD1, 6 bases. V was shortened by 0 bases and J by 3 bases, with 17 bases between the two germline ends. This CDR3 comprises 16 residues. CDR1 is DFQATT, CDR2 SNEGSKA, per germline (reference sequence). The CDR3, as DNA: TGCAGTGCTAGAGACTCCAGGACAGCAGGAGACACTGAAGCTTTCTTT. Residues: CSARDSRTAGDTEAFF.

The chain has TRBV12-3 or TRBV12-4 and TRBJ2-3, with 9 bases fitting TRBD1. The CDR3 contains 15 residues. The V and J ends lost 6 bases and 6 bases, in that order; junction bases with no gene match: 10. DNA for the CDR3: TGTGCCAGCAGACGAGGGAACAGGGGGCGGGATACGCAGTATTTT. Translation: CASRRGNRGRDTQYF.

This clonotype came up a few times. The chain is built from TRBV15 and TRBJ2-4, with D unclear. The germline V gene has CDR1 LNHNV and CDR2 YYDKDF (reference sequence). There are 15 residues in the CDR3. With 1 base removed from V and 0 bases from J, the gap between germline ends came to 7 bases. CDR3 sequence reads: CATSRAKVAKNIQYF. CDR3 DNA sequence: TGTGCCACCAGCAGAGCGAAAGTAGCCAAAAACATTCAGTACTTC.

CDR3 region: CASSPRTSGSRTDTQYF. The DNA of the CDR3 is TGTGCCAGCTCACCTCGGACTAGCGGGAGTAGGACAGATACGCAGTATTTT. The chain uses TRBV18 and TRBJ2-3, with TRBD2 matching 13 bases. The CDR3 is 17 residues long. The junction had 6 bases not matched to a gene; V was cut back by 3 bases and J by 3 bases. Looked up from germline, CDR1 is KGHSH and CDR2 is LQKENI.

The J gene is TRBJ2-1, the V gene TRBV14, with D uncertain. There are 13 residues in the CDR3. The V end was cut by 7 bases, the J end by 2 bases, with 9 bases between. Per germline, CDR1 SGHDN and CDR2 FVKESK. In DNA form, the CDR3 reads TGTGCCAGCACCTCGGCCCCCTACAATGAGCAGTTCTTC. Translating it yields CASTSAPYNEQFF.

This clonotype was observed a handful of times. CDR3 region: CASSYSWQGGSPLHF. CDR3 sequence (DNA): TGTGCCAGCAGTTACTCGTGGCAGGGTGGCTCACCCCTCCACTTT. V is TRBV6-5 and J is TRBJ1-6; D might be TRBD1 (5 bases). CDR3 size: 15 residues. Trimming cost V 0 bases and J 10 bases, with 13 bases left between them. The germline CDR1 and CDR2 sequences are MNHEY and SVGAGI.

In this sample, this clonotype turned up a few times. The V gene is TRBV11-3, the J gene TRBJ2-7; D not certain. This CDR3 contains 13 residues. Trimming removed 2 bases at V and 5 bases at J, with 10 bases between. The germline CDR1 and CDR2 sequences are SGHNT and YENEEA. CDR3 in amino acids: CASSLLRGHEQYF. For the CDR3, the DNA is TGTGCCAGCAGCTTACTCCGAGGCCACGAGCAGTACTTC.

This clonotype came up a few times. V gene TRBV20-1 combines with J gene TRBJ2-7, with no clear D. V lost 5 bases to trimming and J lost 2 bases, with 16 bases between them. The CDR3 runs 14 residues. Germline V lookup: CDR1 DFQATT, CDR2 SNEGSKA (reference sequence). The CDR3, as DNA: TGCAGTGCTTCCTCTTTGCGCGCCGCCTACGAGCAGTACTTC. It encodes CSASSLRAAYEQYF.

This clonotype was observed a handful of times. The chain is built from TRBV6-1 and TRBJ1-1; D unresolved. This CDR3 has 11 amino acids. The ends were cut back, 10 bases at V and 2 bases at J, with 8 bases in the middle. Germline V gene lookup returns CDR1 MNHNS and CDR2 SASEGT. CDR3 nucleotides: TGTGCCATGCGGATAAACACTGAAGCTTTCTTT. Translation gives CAMRINTEAFF.

CDR3 sequence reads: CASSQWGGPPNNSPLHF. CDR3 DNA: TGTGCCAGCAGCCAGTGGGGAGGACCTCCCAATAATTCACCCCTCCACTTT. The chain has TRBV7-2 and TRBJ1-6, with no clear D. The CDR3 loop spans 17 amino acids. Deletions cut 5 bases from V and 5 bases from J, with 19 bases between. Germline CDR1 SGHTA, CDR2 FQGNSA.

The chain links TRBV7-6 to TRBJ2-5, with TRBD1 identical over 8 bases. This CDR3 region has 15 residues. The ends lost 6 bases at V and 5 bases at J; junction bases unmatched: 11. The germline gives CDR1 SGHVS, CDR2 FNYEAQ. CDR3 amino acids: CASRINDRGMETQYF. The DNA for the CDR3 is TGTGCCAGCAGGATAAATGACAGGGGAATGGAGACCCAGTACTTC.

This chain links TRBV21-1 with TRBJ1-5; the table gives TRBD1 as D, unverified against the DNA. TRBV21-1 is assigned pseudogene status. The CDR3 runs to 18 residues. CDR3: CASSKLSVQGSSNQPQHF. In DNA, the CDR3 is TGTGCCAGCAGCAAGTTGAGCGTACAGGGGTCTAGCAATCAGCCCCAGCATTTT.